What follows are 9 T cell receptor beta chains derived from one specimen sequenced in a study of blood T cell repertoires in COVID-19. TCRdb's table, derived via immunoSEQ multiplex PCR, lists solely in-frame clones and lacks some. Of about 250,000 clones in the sample, 80% to 85% were seen once. Sequencing used PBMCs or T cells enriched from blood (not recorded which). Source of these receptors: a man aged 50 to 59 who had recovered from COVID-19.

CDR3 sequence (DNA): TGTGCCAGCAACTCCGGGGTCTCTGGGGCCAACGTCCTGACTTTC. As protein: CASNSGVSGANVLTF. This chain links TRBV7-2 with TRBJ2-6; D perhaps matches TRBD2 (5 bases). The CDR3 runs 15 residues. Germline loops: CDR1 SGHTA, CDR2 FQGNSA. The V end lost 7 bases, the J end lost 0 bases, and 10 bases lay between the germline ends.

The J gene is TRBJ1-3, the V gene TRBV7-3; no firm D call. Germline values: CDR1 SGHTA, CDR2 FQGTGA. This CDR3 is 15 amino acids long. The V end was cut by 1 base, the J end by 4 bases, with 11 bases between. The CDR3 nucleotides read TGTGCCAGCAGCTTAAAGATACTCCAAGGAAACACCATATATTTT. Protein product: CASSLKILQGNTIYF.

This clone was observed once. V and J are TRBV2 and TRBJ1-2, with 7 bases matching TRBD1. The length of the CDR3 is 13 residues. Germline V gene lookup returns CDR1 SNHLY and CDR2 FYNNEI. The V segment lost 7 bases and the J segment 0 bases; nucleotides outside the gene matches: 2. CDR3 in amino acids: CASNRGSNYGYTF. The CDR3 bases are TGTGCCAGCAACAGGGGTTCTAACTATGGCTACACCTTC.

The rearrangement links TRBV13 to TRBJ2-5; TRBD1 might be the D (5 bases). V was shortened by 2 bases and J by 3 bases, with 7 bases between the two germline ends. Germline CDR1 and CDR2: PRHDT and FYEKMQ (reference sequence). The length of the CDR3 is 13 residues. CDR3 sequence reads: CASSLRQKETQYF. For the CDR3, the DNA is TGTGCCAGCAGCTTACGACAGAAAGAGACCCAGTACTTC.

The chain combines TRBV12-3 or TRBV12-4 with TRBJ2-7; TRBD2 might be the D (6 bases). Trimming removed 5 bases from V and 9 bases from J, with 14 bases in between. This CDR3 is 12 amino acids long. For the CDR3, the DNA is TGTGCCAGCAGTCCGGGGGTACACGGGCAGTACTTC. Its translation: CASSPGVHGQYF.

This clone appeared a few times. CDR3 loop: CASSTTGTGQFF. CDR3 bases: TGTGCCAGCAGTACAACCGGGACAGGGCAGTTCTTC. The V and J genes are TRBV27 and TRBJ2-1, with 8 positions matching TRBD1. Germline CDR1 reads MNHEY; CDR2 reads SMNVEV (reference sequence). This CDR3 contains 12 residues. The ends lost 5 bases at V and 12 bases at J; junction bases unmatched: 6.

The chain links TRBV20-1 to TRBJ2-5; D remains ambiguous. Germline CDR1 reads DFQATT; CDR2 reads SNEGSKA (reference sequence). The CDR3 totals 11 residues. V was trimmed by 6 bases and J by 5 bases, leaving 10 bases between them. The CDR3 reads CSAGPGETQYF. CDR3 sequence (DNA): TGCAGTGCGGGTCCAGGTGAGACCCAGTACTTC.

This clone has a single count. V and J are TRBV2 and TRBJ2-1, with no clear D. The CDR3 is 13 residues long. The germline V gene encodes CDR1 SNHLY and CDR2 FYNNEI. Trimming removed 5 bases at V and 7 bases at J, with 12 bases between. The CDR3 is CASSSLIANEQFF. The CDR3 nucleotides read TGTGCCAGCAGTTCCTTAATAGCAAATGAGCAGTTCTTC.

The genes are TRBV28 and TRBJ2-2, with a possible D match to TRBD1 (5 bases). Trimming removed 3 bases from V and 0 bases from J, with 8 bases in between. The CDR3 contains 15 residues. Germline V gene lookup returns CDR1 MDHEN and CDR2 SYDVKM. CDR3 region: CASSFQGPNTGELFF. CDR3 bases: TGTGCCAGCAGTTTTCAGGGCCCGAACACCGGGGAGCTGTTTTTT.